Presented here are 21 T cell receptor beta chains from one specimen sequenced in a study of cytomegalovirus exposure and HLA in healthy donors. 13 Jbeta primers and 60 Vbeta primers were used for the PCR. Measured with immunoSEQ multiplex PCR; TCRdb has only the in-frame clones, and not every one. This table holds under 150,000 clones. The sequenced material came from PBMCs. The origin of the receptors is an older woman in good health and CMV-seronegative.

This chain links TRBV25-1 with TRBJ1-4, with 10 nucleotides matching TRBD1. The CDR3 is made up of 15 amino acids. Per germline, CDR1 MGHDK and CDR2 SYGVNS. The V segment lost 3 bases and the J segment 4 bases; nucleotides outside the gene matches: 2. In nucleotides, the CDR3 is TGTGCCAGCAGTGAGGGGACAGGGGTTAATGAAAAACTGTTTTTT. The encoded protein is CASSEGTGVNEKLFF.

The chain employs TRBV5-1 and TRBJ2-1; D not resolved. The CDR3 consists of 11 residues. Trimming removed 2 bases at V and 6 bases at J, with 3 bases between. Germline CDR1 and CDR2: SGHRS and YFSETQ. CDR3 coding DNA: TGCGCCAGCAGCTTCAGCAATGAGCAGTTCTTC. Amino acid sequence: CASSFSNEQFF.

The chain has TRBV29-1 and TRBJ2-2, with D tentatively TRBD1 (6 bases). The CDR3 loop spans 13 amino acids. V lost 5 bases, J lost 5 bases, and 12 bases lay in between. Per germline, CDR1 SQVTM and CDR2 ANQGSEA. The CDR3 nucleotides read TGCAGCGTTCCCGGGACATGGACCGGGGAGCTGTTTTTT. It yields the protein CSVPGTWTGELFF.

This rearrangement joins TRBV5-5 to TRBJ2-3; D remains unclear. Germline-derived CDR1 and CDR2 are SGHKS and YYEKEE (reference sequence). The CDR3 spans 15 residues. V shed 1 base and J shed 0 bases, with 9 bases lying between them. This chain's CDR3 is CASSLMAVSTDTQYF. Written as DNA, the CDR3 is TGTGCCAGCAGCTTGATGGCGGTTAGCACAGATACGCAGTATTTT.

The rearrangement uses TRBV28 and TRBJ1-1; D gene unclear. Germline CDR1 is MDHEN and CDR2 is SYDVKM. Trimming removed 7 bases at V and 1 base at J, with 7 bases between. This CDR3 comprises 12 residues. This CDR3 reads CASIYRNTEAFF. DNA for the CDR3: TGTGCCAGCATTTACAGGAACACTGAAGCTTTCTTT.

The rearrangement uses TRBV7-9 and TRBJ1-6; D not certain. The CDR3 has 16 residues. From germline, CDR1 is SEHNR and CDR2 FQNEAQ (reference sequence). Trimming pared 2 bases from V and 0 bases from J, leaving 8 bases between. CDR3 protein: CASSLFMSSYNSPLHF. CDR3 coding DNA: TGTGCCAGCAGCTTATTTATGAGCTCCTATAATTCACCCCTCCACTTT.

The rearrangement uses TRBV7-9 and TRBJ2-1; the match to TRBD2 covers 12 bases. Losses at the gene ends were 6 bases for V and 9 bases for J; bases not matched to a gene: 9. The CDR3 spans 15 residues. CDR1 SEHNR and CDR2 FQNEAQ come from the germline V gene (reference sequence). DNA for the CDR3: TGTGCCAGCAGTTCCTCTAGCGGGGGGGCCTCTGAGCAGTTCTTC. As protein: CASSSSSGGASEQFF.

The rearrangement links TRBV7-9 to TRBJ2-7; 14 bases agree with TRBD2. Losses at the gene ends were 8 bases for V and 4 bases for J; bases not matched to a gene: 1. Germline CDR1 reads SEHNR; CDR2 reads FQNEAQ (reference sequence). This CDR3 is 13 amino acids long. The CDR3 nucleotides are TGTGCCAGCGGACTAGCGGGAGGTTACGAGCAGTACTTC. Protein: CASGLAGGYEQYF.

The rearrangement links TRBV6-6 to TRBJ2-7; a weak D match, TRBD1 (6 bases). This CDR3 is built from 14 residues. The germline CDR1 and CDR2 sequences are MNHNY and SVGAGI (reference sequence). The V gene lost 8 bases and the J gene lost 3 bases, with 17 bases spanning the gap. In DNA, the CDR3 is TGTGCCAGCGGGTCGGCAGGGGCCCTCTACGAGCAGTACTTC. This encodes CASGSAGALYEQYF.

The chain employs TRBV7-9 and TRBJ2-3, with unresolved D. The V gene lost 5 bases and the J gene lost 3 bases, with 3 bases spanning the gap. Germline CDR1 reads SEHNR; CDR2 reads FQNEAQ (reference sequence). This CDR3 spans 11 amino acids. The CDR3: CASSQTDTQYF. The CDR3 bases are TGTGCCAGCAGCCAGACAGATACGCAGTATTTT. Together with reference TRBV7-9 and TRBJ2-3, the CDR3 gives the full variable domain: DTGVSQNPRHKITKRGQNVTFRCDPISEHNRLYWYRQTLGQGPEFLTYFQNEAQLEKSRLLSDRFSAERPKGSFSTLEIQRTEQGDSAMYLCASSQTDTQYFGPGTRLTVL.

Here the CDR3 reads CASSLHRNTEAFF. The DNA of the CDR3 is TGTGCCAGCAGCTTGCACAGAAACACTGAAGCTTTCTTT. The rearrangement uses TRBV7-3 and TRBJ1-1, with unresolved D. The CDR3 has 13 amino acids. The V end was cut by 3 bases, the J end by 2 bases, with 7 bases between. Germline V CDR1 and CDR2: SGHTA, FQGTGA. The full variable domain, completed using reference TRBV7-3 and TRBJ1-1, is GAGVSQTPSNKVTEKGKYVELRCDPISGHTALYWYRQSLGQGPEFLIYFQGTGAADDSGLPNDRFFAVRPEGSVSTLKIQRTERGDSAVYLCASSLHRNTEAFFGQGTRLTVV.

This chain uses TRBV5-1 with TRBJ1-6, with D maybe TRBD1 (5 bases). The CDR3 extends over 17 amino acids. Trimming took off 4 bases at V and 7 bases at J, with 21 bases between the two ends. Germline CDR1 is SGHRS and CDR2 is YFSETQ. The CDR3 DNA reads as TGCGCCAGCAGCGGAGGACGGGGGATCGGTCAAAATTCACCCCTCCACTTT. This codes for CASSGGRGIGQNSPLHF.

This chain connects TRBV6-1 to TRBJ1-6; 10 bases match TRBD1. Losses at the gene ends were 8 bases for V and 10 bases for J; bases not matched to a gene: 8. CDR1 is MNHNS and CDR2 is SASEGT in the germline V gene. The CDR3 totals 14 residues. This CDR3 reads CASERQGAISPLHF. The CDR3, as DNA: TGTGCCAGCGAAAGACAGGGGGCGATCTCACCCCTCCACTTT.

This chain uses TRBV4-1 with TRBJ1-4; D not resolved. Trimming took off 5 bases at V and 5 bases at J, with 15 bases between the two ends. Germline CDR1 MGHRA, CDR2 YSYEKL. The CDR3 runs 15 residues. CDR3 DNA: TGCGCCAGCAGCAACCTGGGAGGAACGAATGAAAAACTGTTTTTT. This encodes CASSNLGGTNEKLFF.

The chain is built from TRBV5-1 and TRBJ2-7; TRBD2 aligns across 10 bases. Germline trimming cut 5 bases from V and 4 bases from J; bases unmatched to any gene: 18. In germline, CDR1 is SGHRS, CDR2 YFSETQ. CDR3 length: 18 residues. This chain's CDR3 is CASSEGVLVAGGKYEQYF. CDR3 bases: TGCGCCAGCAGTGAAGGGGTTTTGGTAGCGGGGGGAAAATACGAGCAGTACTTC. Full variable domain (outside the CDR3, taken from reference TRBV5-1 and TRBJ2-7): KAGVTQTPRYLIKTRGQQVTLSCSPISGHRSVSWYQQTPGQGLQFLFEYFSETQRNKGNFPGRFSGRQFSNSRSEMNVSTLELGDSALYLCASSEGVLVAGGKYEQYFGPGTRLTVT.

This chain links TRBV14 with TRBJ1-2; 8 bases agree with TRBD1. The length of the CDR3 is 21 residues. Germline lookup yields CDR1 SGHDN and CDR2 FVKESK. V lost 0 bases to trimming and J lost 1 base; unmatched junction nucleotides: 19. The CDR3 coding sequence is TGTGCCAGCAGCCAAGATCGTATACTTGGGGACAGGCTACAGCTTAACTATGGCTACACCTTC. Translated, it gives CASSQDRILGDRLQLNYGYTF.

The J gene is TRBJ2-5, the V gene TRBV29-1; D unresolved. The germline V gene encodes CDR1 SQVTM and CDR2 ANQGSEA. This CDR3 has 13 residues. V gave up 7 bases and J gave up 1 base, with 13 bases separating them. The CDR3 reads CSGHSGSQETQYF. DNA of the CDR3: TGCAGCGGCCATTCCGGTTCCCAAGAGACCCAGTACTTC.

The V gene is TRBV28, the J gene TRBJ2-1, with 8 bases aligning to TRBD1. CDR1 is MDHEN, CDR2 SYDVKM, per germline. Trimming cost V 6 bases and J 4 bases; bases outside gene matches: 2. This CDR3 comprises 13 residues. The CDR3 nucleotides are TGTGCCAGCAGCCGGGACAGGTACAATGAGCAGTTCTTC. Protein: CASSRDRYNEQFF.

A note on this clone: Its ends do not fully match the called genes, so a read error is possible. This chain uses TRBV28 with TRBJ2-7, with D uncertain. This CDR3 is 10 amino acids long. Germline CDR1 reads MDHEN; CDR2 reads SYDVKM. CDR3 sequence (DNA): TGTGCCAGCAGTTCCTTCGAGCAGTACTTC. Amino acids: CASSSFEQYF.

The chain employs TRBV2 and TRBJ2-3; weak D call: TRBD1 (5 bases). Germline-derived CDR1 and CDR2 are SNHLY and FYNNEI. Between the trimmed V and J ends, which lost 7 bases and 1 base, there was a span of 12 bases. The CDR3 has 14 amino acids. CDR3 region: CASNLGAGTDTQYF. The CDR3 DNA sequence: TGTGCCAGCAATCTAGGGGCGGGCACAGATACGCAGTATTTT.

This sequence joins TRBV7-3 and TRBJ2-1; the D is unclear. Germline lookup yields CDR1 SGHTA and CDR2 FQGTGA. The length of the CDR3 is 14 residues. The V end lost 1 base, the J end lost 6 bases, and 10 bases lay between the germline ends. The CDR3 region is CASSLNPASNEQFF. The CDR3 DNA follows: TGTGCCAGCAGCTTAAACCCCGCCAGCAATGAGCAGTTCTTC.